These 30 T cell receptor beta chains originate from one sample sequenced in a study of shared clonotypes between healthy human individuals. Naivety among CD8 cells was defined by CD45RO negativity and positive CCR7 selection, thereby excluding terminally differentiated effector memory CD45RA+ cells. Generated by immunoSEQ multiplex PCR, the TCRdb table keeps only in-frame clones and is missing some. The sample contains a few million clones, around 95% of which appear only once. The sequencing input was naive CD8+ T cells from PBMCs. The origin of the receptors is a man aged 18 to 29 in good health. Some clones in this sample may be carry-over from other donors' samples.

This rearrangement joins TRBV19 to TRBJ2-7, with 10 bases aligning to TRBD2. Trimming at V came to 2 bases and at J to 0 bases, leaving 1 base not matched to a gene. CDR3 length equals 15 residues. Per germline, CDR1 LNHDA and CDR2 SQIVND (reference sequence). This CDR3 reads CASSITSGDSYEQYF. The DNA for the CDR3 is TGTGCCAGTAGTATAACTAGCGGGGACTCCTACGAGCAGTACTTC. Variable domain in full (rest from reference TRBV19 and TRBJ2-7): DGGITQSPKYLFRKEGQNVTLSCEQNLNHDAMYWYRQDPGQGLRLIYYSQIVNDFQKGDIAEGYSVSREKKESFPLTVTSAQKNPTAFYLCASSITSGDSYEQYFGPGTRLTVT.

As for this clone: The sample has other DNA sequences that encode this CDR3 too. The chain employs TRBV7-9 and TRBJ2-7; maybe TRBD1 (7 bases). Germline V CDR1 and CDR2: SEHNR, FQNEAQ (reference sequence). This CDR3 is 15 amino acids long. Trimming took off 5 bases at V and 1 base at J, with 15 bases between the two ends. CDR3 coding DNA: TGTGCCAGCAGCCCCCAGGGGGGAGCGTCCTACGAGCAGTACTTC. Translating gives CASSPQGGASYEQYF.

The chain links TRBV21-1 to TRBJ2-7; TRBD1 is taken as the D call from the table, unchecked against the DNA. TRBV21-1 is labeled a pseudogene. The CDR3 totals 14 residues. CDR3 DNA sequence: TGTGCCAGCAGCAATAACGGGACAGACTACGAGCAGTACTTC. It translates to CASSNNGTDYEQYF.

The chain carries TRBV5-4 and TRBJ1-2; no firm D call. Germline V gene lookup returns CDR1 SGHNT and CDR2 YYREEE (reference sequence). The V and J ends lost 2 bases and 8 bases respectively, with 16 bases between them. The CDR3 runs 14 residues. The CDR3 DNA follows: TGTGCCAGCAGCTTCTTCGGAGGGTTAGGCGGCTACACCTTC. This codes for CASSFFGGLGGYTF. Using reference TRBV5-4 and TRBJ1-2 for the parts outside the CDR3, the full variable domain is ETGVTQSPTHLIKTRGQQVTLRCSSQSGHNTVSWYQQALGQGPQFIFQYYREEENGRGNFPPRFSGLQFPNYSSELNVNALELDDSALYLCASSFFGGLGGYTFGSGTRLTVV.

The chain uses TRBV21-1 and TRBJ2-3; the DNA was not used to check the table's D call, TRBD2. TRBV21-1 is given as a pseudogene. The CDR3 consists of 20 residues. The CDR3 DNA reads TGTGCCAGCAGCAAAGTAAGCCTACGTCGACTAGCGGGAGATACGGATACGCAGTATTTT. Amino acids: CASSKVSLRRLAGDTDTQYF.

This chain joins TRBV28 and TRBJ2-5; no clear D. The germline V gene has CDR1 MDHEN and CDR2 SYDVKM. V was cut by 2 bases and J by 2 bases, with 12 bases left in between. The CDR3 covers 15 residues. The CDR3 protein is CASSLMGLRQETQYF. CDR3 coding DNA: TGTGCCAGCAGTTTAATGGGATTGAGACAAGAGACCCAGTACTTC.

Concerning this clone: This specimen includes other DNA sequences encoding the same CDR3. The chain links TRBV6-5 to TRBJ2-1, with 7 bases matching TRBD2. The CDR3 consists of 15 residues. From germline, CDR1 is MNHEY and CDR2 SVGAGI. Trimming cost V 7 bases and J 2 bases; bases outside gene matches: 8. The CDR3 region has the DNA TGTGCCAGCACCCCCAGCGGGAACCCCTACAATGAGCAGTTCTTC. Residues: CASTPSGNPYNEQFF.

To note about this clone: Additional DNA sequences in this sample encode the identical CDR3. This chain uses TRBV28 with TRBJ2-7; D may be TRBD1 (7 bases). Germline-derived CDR1 and CDR2 are MDHEN and SYDVKM. V gave up 3 bases and J gave up 2 bases, with 11 bases separating them. The CDR3 has 14 amino acids. The CDR3 protein is CASSLAGGTYEQYF. CDR3 nucleotide sequence: TGTGCCAGCAGTTTGGCAGGGGGGACCTACGAGCAGTACTTC. Full variable domain (missing parts from reference TRBV28 and TRBJ2-7): DVKVTQSSRYLVKRTGEKVFLECVQDMDHENMFWYRQDPGLGLRLIYFSYDVKMKEKGDIPEGYSVSREKKERFSLILESASTNQTSMYLCASSLAGGTYEQYFGPGTRLTVT.

The rearrangement links TRBV4-1 to TRBJ1-1; D uncertain. The germline gives CDR1 MGHRA, CDR2 YSYEKL. Between the trimmed V and J ends, which lost 4 bases and 7 bases, there was a span of 13 bases. The CDR3 is 13 amino acids. The CDR3 DNA sequence: TGCGCCAGCAGCCCCCGAGGGCGGGTTGAAGCTTTCTTT. Protein product: CASSPRGRVEAFF.

For this clone: Other DNA variants within this sample encode the same CDR3. The chain couples TRBV7-9 to TRBJ2-7, with D perhaps TRBD1 or TRBD2 (5 bases each). The CDR3 extends over 14 amino acids. Germline loops: CDR1 SEHNR, CDR2 FQNEAQ (reference sequence). Trimming stripped 0 bases from V and 3 bases from J, with 9 bases between. This CDR3 reads CASSLAGTNYEQYF. For the CDR3, the DNA is TGTGCCAGCAGCTTAGCCGGGACCAACTACGAGCAGTACTTC.

This chain joins TRBV27 and TRBJ1-1; TRBD1 is a possible D gene (5 bases). V was cut by 8 bases and J by 4 bases, with 17 bases left in between. Germline V lookup: CDR1 MNHEY, CDR2 SMNVEV (reference sequence). The CDR3 extends over 14 amino acids. The CDR3 sequence is CASASLGLLTEAFF. CDR3 DNA: TGTGCCAGCGCAAGCCTGGGACTCCTCACTGAAGCTTTCTTT.

The rearrangement joins TRBV13 to TRBJ2-2; the D gene is possibly TRBD1 (6 bases). This CDR3 spans 16 amino acids. V was cut by 3 bases and J by 2 bases, with 13 bases left in between. Germline lookup yields CDR1 PRHDT and CDR2 FYEKMQ (reference sequence). CDR3 sequence: CASSLSPGTNTGELFF. The CDR3 nucleotides read TGTGCCAGCAGCTTGAGCCCGGGGACAAACACCGGGGAGCTGTTTTTT.

For the CDR3, the DNA is TGTGCCAGCAGCTTATCGTCGGGTTACTATCTTGCAGATACGCAGTATTTT. Its translation is CASSLSSGYYLADTQYF. The chain carries TRBV11-2 and TRBJ2-3; D ambiguous. Per the germline V gene, CDR1 is SGHAT and CDR2 is FQNNGV. CDR3 length: 17 residues. Trimming took off 2 bases at V and 4 bases at J, with 19 bases between the two ends.

Concerning this clone itself: This CDR3 is also generated by other DNA sequences in the sample. CDR3 amino acids: CASSPRQGSYNEQFF. DNA of the CDR3: TGTGCCAGCAGTCCTAGACAGGGGAGCTACAATGAGCAGTTCTTC. This chain connects TRBV27 to TRBJ2-1, with 8 positions matching TRBD1. The germline V gene encodes CDR1 MNHEY and CDR2 SMNVEV (reference sequence). There are 15 residues in the CDR3. Germline trimming cut 5 bases from V and 3 bases from J; bases unmatched to any gene: 6.

The chain uses TRBV27 and TRBJ2-1; a weak D match, TRBD1 (5 bases). V lost 5 bases and J 5 bases, leaving 16 bases between the germline ends. The germline V gene encodes CDR1 MNHEY and CDR2 SMNVEV (reference sequence). The CDR3 covers 15 residues. The CDR3 here is CASSPRVRVDNEQFF. CDR3 nucleotides: TGTGCCAGCAGTCCCAGGGTAAGGGTAGACAATGAGCAGTTCTTC.

The chain employs TRBV27 and TRBJ2-5; TRBD2 matches 10 bases. Germline V gene sequence: CDR1 MNHEY, CDR2 SMNVEV (reference sequence). This CDR3 contains 16 residues. V trimming: 4 bases; J trimming: 5 bases; junction bases outside the gene matches: 10. CDR3 nucleotide sequence: TGTGCCAGCAGTTCCGGGCTAGCGGGAGTACGGGAGACCCAGTACTTC. It specifies CASSSGLAGVRETQYF.

The chain recombines TRBV10-3 with TRBJ2-7; 8 bases agree with TRBD1. The CDR3 totals 12 residues. Germline V gene sequence: CDR1 ENHRY, CDR2 SYGVKD. J gave up 5 bases and V 6 bases, and 3 bases lay outside the gene matches. CDR3 DNA sequence: TGTGCCATCAGGATACAGGGGGACGAGCAGTACTTC. This codes for CAIRIQGDEQYF.

The chain has TRBV4-1 and TRBJ2-1; 8 bases map to TRBD2. Trimming took 4 bases from V and 8 from J; bases not matched to a gene: 10. Germline-derived CDR1 and CDR2 are MGHRA and YSYEKL. The CDR3 is 15 residues long. The CDR3 coding sequence is TGCGCCAGCAGCCCTAGCCCGGGACTAGTAGATGAGCAGTTCTTC. Protein: CASSPSPGLVDEQFF.

V is TRBV7-7 and J is TRBJ2-5; 9 nucleotides align to TRBD2. This CDR3 is built from 16 residues. Germline V gives CDR1 SSHAT, CDR2 FNYEAQ (reference sequence). The V gene end was trimmed by 5 bases and the J gene end by 0 bases; junction bases not matched to a gene: 7. CDR3: CASSARLADYQETQYF. In DNA form, the CDR3 reads TGTGCCAGCAGCGCCCGACTAGCGGACTACCAAGAGACCCAGTACTTC. Together with reference TRBV7-7 and TRBJ2-5, the CDR3 gives the full variable domain: GAGVSQSPRYKVTKRGQDVTLRCDPISSHATLYWYQQALGQGPEFLTYFNYEAQPDKSGLPSDRFSAERPEGSISTLTIQRTEQRDSAMYRCASSARLADYQETQYFGPGTRLLVL.

The chain recombines TRBV6-5 with TRBJ2-1, with TRBD1 as a possible D gene (6 bases). Germline CDR1 MNHEY, CDR2 SVGAGI. Trimming shortened V by 2 bases and J by 7 bases, and 12 bases separated the two germline ends. This CDR3 comprises 14 residues. The CDR3 protein is CASSYGAGVNEQFF. CDR3 sequence (DNA): TGTGCCAGCAGTTACGGGGCAGGGGTTAATGAGCAGTTCTTC.

The chain couples TRBV9 to TRBJ2-3, with D hard to call. V was pared by 0 bases and J by 3 bases, with 14 bases between. Germline V gene data show CDR1 as SGDLS and CDR2 as YYNGEE. The CDR3 is 16 amino acids. CDR3 coding DNA: TGTGCCAGCAGCGTAGCCTCGTTGGATTATACAGATACGCAGTATTTT. Translation: CASSVASLDYTDTQYF.

The rearrangement links TRBV27 to TRBJ1-1, with 9 bases aligning to TRBD1. The V and J ends lost 10 bases and 2 bases, in that order; junction bases with no gene match: 11. Looked up from germline, CDR1 is MNHEY and CDR2 is SMNVEV (reference sequence). The CDR3 is 15 amino acids. CDR3 nucleotide sequence: TGTGCCACCCACCCGGGACAGGGTGCTAACACTGAAGCTTTCTTT. It encodes CATHPGQGANTEAFF.

The J gene is TRBJ2-3, the V gene TRBV7-6, with 10 bases identical to TRBD2. The CDR3 sequence is 16 residues long. Looked up from germline, CDR1 is SGHVS and CDR2 is FNYEAQ. V gave up 6 bases and J gave up 5 bases; unmatched junction bases: 11. CDR3 residues: CASRRLAGVVKDTQYF. Here the CDR3 DNA reads TGTGCCAGCAGACGGCTAGCGGGAGTGGTTAAAGATACGCAGTATTTT. Full variable domain (remainder filled in from reference TRBV7-6 and TRBJ2-3): GAGVSQSPRYKVTKRGQDVALRCDPISGHVSLYWYRQALGQGPEFLTYFNYEAQQDKSGLPNDRFSAERPEGSISTLTIQRTEQRDSAMYRCASRRLAGVVKDTQYFGPGTRLTVL.

The gene calls are TRBV4-3 and TRBJ1-4; TRBD1 matches at 7 bases. Trimming cost V 4 bases and J 5 bases; bases outside gene matches: 7. Looked up from germline, CDR1 is LGHNA and CDR2 is YSLEER. CDR3 size: 15 residues. The CDR3 DNA reads as TGCGCCAGCAGCCCTCTGAGGGGGCCCAATGAAAAACTGTTTTTT. Its protein is CASSPLRGPNEKLFF.

The chain links TRBV10-3 to TRBJ1-2; unclear D gene. The CDR3 covers 14 residues. V gave up 2 bases and J gave up 0 bases, with 7 bases separating them. Germline CDR1 ENHRY, CDR2 SYGVKD. CDR3 region: CAISETDTNYGYTF. Here the CDR3 DNA reads TGTGCCATCAGTGAGACAGACACTAACTATGGCTACACCTTC.

The V and J genes are TRBV5-5 and TRBJ1-3; D is uncertain. The CDR3 is 13 residues long. CDR1 and CDR2 (germline): SGHKS, YYEKEE (reference sequence). Trimming left V 6 bases short and J 0 bases short, with 7 bases between. The DNA of the CDR3 is TGTGCCAGCACCCCGTTCTCTGGAAACACCATATATTTT. It translates to CASTPFSGNTIYF. The full variable domain, with the rest looked up from reference TRBV5-5 and TRBJ1-3, is DAGVTQSPTHLIKTRGQQVTLRCSPISGHKSVSWYQQVLGQGPQFIFQYYEKEERGRGNFPDRFSARQFPNYSSELNVNALLLGDSALYLCASTPFSGNTIYFGEGSWLTVV.

The V gene is TRBV7-9, the J gene TRBJ1-2; D unresolved. CDR3 size: 15 residues. Germline CDR1 is SEHNR and CDR2 is FQNEAQ (reference sequence). Between the trimmed V and J ends, which lost 5 bases and 0 bases, there was a span of 13 bases. The CDR3 DNA reads TGTGCCAGCAGCCCGAGGGAAGGGACTAACTATGGCTACACCTTC. Its translation is CASSPREGTNYGYTF.

The chain is built from TRBV7-8 and TRBJ1-2; tentative D call: TRBD1 (6 bases). Germline CDR1 SGHVS, CDR2 FQNEAQ. With 1 base removed from V and 6 bases from J, the gap between germline ends came to 30 bases. The CDR3 covers 20 residues. The DNA for the CDR3 is TGTGCCAGCAGCTTAGTTGACCGAACCGGAGCGTGGGGGCCGGGAAATGGCTACACCTTC. Amino acids: CASSLVDRTGAWGPGNGYTF.

J is TRBJ2-3 and V is TRBV5-1, with D perhaps matching TRBD2 (5 bases). The CDR3 covers 15 residues. Between the trimmed V and J ends, which lost 0 bases and 1 base, there was a span of 9 bases. In germline, CDR1 is SGHRS, CDR2 YFSETQ. CDR3: CASSLVVSGTDTQYF. CDR3 DNA: TGCGCCAGCAGCTTGGTGGTTAGCGGCACAGATACGCAGTATTTT.

The chain carries TRBV14 and TRBJ2-7; D call uncertain. CDR3 size: 13 residues. The V gene lost 0 bases and the J gene lost 1 base, with 4 bases spanning the gap. Per the germline V gene, CDR1 is SGHDN and CDR2 is FVKESK. Here the CDR3 DNA reads TGTGCCAGCAGCCAAGAGCGGTCCTACGAGCAGTACTTC. Protein product: CASSQERSYEQYF.